This T cell receptor (beta chain) originates from a study of blood T cell repertoires in COVID-19. In the original workflow: Nucleated cell counts were estimated from reference gene primer amplification. Measured with immunoSEQ multiplex PCR; TCRdb has only the in-frame clones, and not every one. That table supplies the V and J calls and clone size; D and trimming were determined from the DNA. The profile covers 650,000 to 800,000 clones, with just under 90% appearing a single time and about 0.24% taken by the ten largest. This CDR3 spans 15 amino acids. Germline CDR1 MNHEY, CDR2 SVGAGI. V gave up 1 base and J gave up 2 bases; unmatched junction bases: 3.

The chain recombines TRBV6-5 with TRBJ2-3; 7 bases agree with TRBD2. The sample taken for sequencing was peripheral blood. The clonotype was recovered from a woman aged 18 to 35 with acute or convalescent COVID-19. The CDR3 region has the DNA TGTGCCAGCAGTTACTTGGGACTATACACAGATACGCAGTATTTT. Translating it yields CASSYLGLYTDTQYF.